This TCR beta chain is drawn from a study of response to subunit inactivated influenza vaccine. Comment on this clonotype: Its antigen is unknown.

A single record per CDR3 protein comes from TCRdb applying MiXCR to the RT-PCR reads. The sample lists roughly 500,000 distinct CDR3 sequences, about 15% seen once, with roughly 3% in the top ten. This CDR3 is 14 amino acids long. Germline assignment: CDR1 DFQATT and CDR2 SNEGSKA (reference sequence). V was trimmed by 6 bases and J by 4 bases, leaving 16 bases between them. Broader study findings: The authors put forward the suggestion that each seasonal influenza vaccination may bring in only a limited number of new T cells.

The sample here was CD4+ T cells sorted from PBMCs, taken about 23 months after vaccination. The chain recombines TRBV20-1 with TRBJ1-5, with TRBD1 as a possible D gene (6 bases). This TCR came from a man between 50 and 75 years old who received an inactivated influenza vaccine. The CDR3: CSAPGQGRNQPQHF. CDR3 nucleotide sequence: TGCAGTGCCCCAGGCCAGGGGAGAAATCAGCCCCAGCATTTT.